The 11 T cell receptor beta chains below were found in one sample sequenced in a study of blood T cell repertoires in COVID-19 (dated by TCRdb to the early 2020s). Receptor amplification or capture employed the immunoSEQ multiplex PCR assay. As stored in TCRdb, this immuneACCESS dataset retains in-frame rearrangements with V and J assigned. A fraction of the clones does not appear; measured against another copy, unresolved V genes explain less than half of the discrepancy, and the remainder lacks a known reason. The sample profile shows roughly 220,000 clones; around 80% of them were found once. Approximately 5% of the sample rests with the top ten. The specimen sequenced was peripheral blood. All receptors derive from a woman between 55 and 75 years old who had recovered from COVID-19.

The rearrangement joins TRBV7-9 to TRBJ1-5, with a weak D call TRBD1 (6 bases). Germline-derived CDR1 and CDR2 are SEHNR and FQNEAQ (reference sequence). The CDR3 is 16 residues long. V was shortened by 4 bases and J by 6 bases, with 19 bases between the two germline ends. This chain's CDR3 is CASSSGQFLGSQPQHF. The CDR3, as DNA: TGTGCCAGCAGCTCCGGACAGTTCCTCGGTAGTCAGCCCCAGCATTTT.

This chain links TRBV5-1 with TRBJ2-5; the match to TRBD1 covers 8 bases. Germline V gene sequence: CDR1 SGHRS, CDR2 YFSETQ. This CDR3 contains 13 residues. J gave up 4 bases and V 6 bases, and 5 bases lay outside the gene matches. Here the CDR3 reads CASTTTGGETQYF. In DNA form, the CDR3 reads TGCGCCAGCACCACCACAGGGGGAGAGACCCAGTACTTC.

The rearrangement links TRBV6-5 to TRBJ2-1; a possible D gene is TRBD1 (6 bases). V was pared by 6 bases and J by 10 bases, with 10 bases between. The CDR3 sequence is 11 residues long. Germline V gene lookup returns CDR1 MNHEY and CDR2 SVGAGI. The CDR3 DNA is TGTGCCAGCAGACAGGGCAGGGAGCAGTTCTTC. Protein: CASRQGREQFF.

The chain links TRBV5-4 to TRBJ2-7; a weak D match, TRBD1 (6 bases). This CDR3 has 13 amino acids. Germline V gives CDR1 SGHNT, CDR2 YYREEE (reference sequence). Between the trimmed V and J ends, which lost 6 bases and 5 bases, there was a span of 15 bases. CDR3 sequence reads: CASTYSGTNEQYF. CDR3 nucleotides: TGTGCCAGCACCTATTCCGGGACAAACGAGCAGTACTTC.

This clone was found a few times. The chain combines TRBV7-3 with TRBJ2-2; D unclear. V was trimmed by 7 bases and J by 0 bases, leaving 9 bases between them. This CDR3 comprises 14 residues. Germline CDR1 SGHTA, CDR2 FQGTGA. The CDR3 DNA sequence: TGTGCCAGCACCGTTGAGGCGAACACCGGGGAGCTGTTTTTT. Its translation: CASTVEANTGELFF.

This clone was recorded only once. DNA for the CDR3: TGTGCCAGTAGTACGCTCACTAGCGGGGGGGCAGATACGCAGTATTTT. Its translation: CASSTLTSGGADTQYF. This rearrangement joins TRBV19 to TRBJ2-3; 13 bases line up with TRBD2. The CDR3 runs 16 residues. CDR1 is LNHDA and CDR2 is SQIVND in the germline V gene (reference sequence). V was clipped by 4 bases and J by 4 bases; unmatched bases: 5.

V gene TRBV19 combines with J gene TRBJ1-6; 7 nucleotides match TRBD1. The CDR3 length is 17 residues. Trimming at V came to 7 bases and at J to 5 bases, leaving 14 bases not matched to a gene. CDR1 and CDR2 (germline): LNHDA, SQIVND (reference sequence). The CDR3 spells CASKAWDRTGDNSPLHF. The CDR3 DNA reads TGTGCCAGTAAGGCCTGGGATAGGACAGGAGATAATTCACCCCTCCACTTT.

V and J are TRBV18 and TRBJ2-3; TRBD2 agrees at 7 bases. Unmatched junction bases numbered 1, after V lost 3 bases and J lost 1 base. There are 14 residues in the CDR3. Germline values: CDR1 KGHSH, CDR2 LQKENI. This CDR3 reads CASSPGLRTDTQYF. In DNA, the CDR3 is TGTGCCAGCTCACCGGGACTACGCACAGATACGCAGTATTTT. Full variable domain (missing parts from reference TRBV18 and TRBJ2-3): NAGVMQNPRHLVRRRGQEARLRCSPMKGHSHVYWYRQLPEEGLKFMVYLQKENIIDESGMPKERFSAEFPKEGPSILRIQQVVRGDSAAYFCASSPGLRTDTQYFGPGTRLTVL.

V and J are TRBV2 and TRBJ2-7, with 8 bases lining up with TRBD1. Germline V gene sequence: CDR1 SNHLY, CDR2 FYNNEI. CDR3 size: 14 residues. V lost 5 bases, J lost 3 bases, and 6 bases stayed unmatched. Written as DNA, the CDR3 is TGTGCCAGCAGTCCCCGGACAGGGAACTACGAGCAGTACTTC. Its protein product is CASSPRTGNYEQYF.

V gene TRBV10-3 combines with J gene TRBJ1-1, with 7 bases lining up with TRBD1. Germline loops: CDR1 ENHRY, CDR2 SYGVKD. V shed 2 bases, J shed 4 bases, and the junction held 4 bases outside the gene matches. CDR3 length equals 14 residues. CDR3 protein: CAISEVDRATEAFF. CDR3 coding DNA: TGTGCCATCAGTGAGGTCGACAGGGCCACTGAAGCTTTCTTT.

This clone was seen just once. CDR3 in DNA: TGTGCCTGGAGGGCCGGGACAGGGAGCACAGATACGCAGTATTTT. Its protein product is CAWRAGTGSTDTQYF. This chain connects TRBV30 to TRBJ2-3, with 9 bases matching TRBD1. V lost 3 bases, J lost 0 bases, and 4 bases stayed unmatched. CDR1 is GTSNPN and CDR2 is SVGIG in the germline V gene (reference sequence). The CDR3 covers 15 residues.